What follows describes a single T cell receptor (beta chain). The antigen this receptor binds is unknown. The sample holds no much larger clone one base away, and base qualities are not on file. This entry comes from a study of cytotoxic CD8 clonotypes in ibrutinib-treated CLL (dated by TCRdb to the early 2020s). A note on the overall study: The cohort included roughly 15 treatment-naive and some 10 relapsed/refractory patients; under 18 were IGHV unmutated. Cryopreserved peripheral blood mononuclear cells were obtained before treatment, at response, and at either sustained remission or disease progression. Every sample from remission and from progressive disease was obtained while the patients were still on ibrutinib. On average, each sample had 255,043 productive templates and tens of thousands of productive rearrangements. Partial responses were observed in roughly 25 patients and complete responses in 2; after a median follow-up of 68 months, remission was maintained in around 14 patients and progression was observed in approximately twelve. Response samples were obtained after a median of 12 months of treatment, with a range of about 6 to 36 months. Longitudinal samples were obtainable from about 30% of the roughly 90 participants in the trial.

Beyond this particular receptor, the publication reports: At ibrutinib response clonality went up, during sustained remission it held steady, and at progression it dropped back toward baseline. Sampling times were not matched between sustained-remission and progressing patients, and lymph node repertoires were not studied. Baseline clonality was found to be higher than that of age-matched healthy donors and was strongly correlated with circulating CD8+ T-cell counts. Public clonotypes were rare and either shrank or stayed stable during treatment, and the rise in clonality at ibrutinib response reflected expansion of private clonotypes.

The goal of deep resolution MiSeq sequencing was a depth between 1 in 1 million and 1 in 200,000 T cells, and coverage averaged 10x per clonotype. The immunoSEQ hsTCRB Kit was used to generate TCR beta libraries. The study's own analysis went as follows. ImmunoSEQ Data Assistant and ImmunoSEQ Analyzer were used for data analysis, and V, D and J genes were assigned according to IMGT definitions. Clonality was computed as one minus normalized Shannon entropy of productive rearrangement frequencies, ranging from 0 to 1. Only overrepresented clonotypes making up at least 0.05% of each patient's repertoire were included in the public clonotype analysis. About a dozen age-matched healthy donor repertoires from immuneACCESS served as clonality controls. TCRdb holds this immuneACCESS table with in-frame rearrangements only. Some clones are missing; in checked studies, unresolved V genes explain under half, and the rest has no known cause. From that table come the V and J calls and clone size; the DNA was used to work out D and trimming. Within this sample are 250,000 to 350,000 clones, with approximately 76% of them counted one time only. The ten most abundant clones make up 5.6% of the sample.

CDR1 MRHNA and CDR2 SNTAGT are derived from the germline V gene. The CDR3 runs 14 residues from the cysteine to the phenylalanine. Only the CDR3 region is kept as DNA, spanning 42 bases read in frame from base 1. V is pruned by 8 bases and J by 5 bases, leaving 8 bases of the junction without a gene match. The sample's time point label is to be understood as: progressive disease on ibrutinib. Around 2 micrograms of genomic DNA were extracted from cryopreserved PBMCs for TCR beta library preparation. High-throughput TCR beta sequencing was performed on longitudinal blood samples from CLL patients receiving ibrutinib monotherapy. The patients took part in an open-label, single-center phase 2 trial of ibrutinib monotherapy.

The sequence derives from a human donor with chronic lymphocytic leukemia. The material sequenced was PBMCs, taken at disease progression, from a patient treated with ibrutinib. The receptor chain draws on TRBV6-4 and TRBJ2-2, with 7 bases matching TRBD1. The DNA sequence reads TGTGCCAGCCCTAGACAGGGAAGGACCGGGGAGCTGTTTTTT. Its amino acids are CASPRQGRTGELFF.